A single sample gave rise to the 29 T cell receptor beta chains below, sequenced in a study of Graves' ophthalmopathy and Graves' hyperthyroidism. Amplified material comprised TCR beta CDR3 regions derived from RNA transcripts. Second-round multiplex PCR came after a first-round RT-PCR that employed HTBI primers. TCRdb called the multiplex PCR reads again in MiXCR, with one record for every CDR3 protein. The sample has roughly 700,000 distinct CDR3 sequences, roughly 40% seen once. Sequencing used peripheral blood. Receptor source: an adult man with Graves' ophthalmopathy.

This clonotype was seen a handful of times. V usage is TRBV7-2 and J usage is TRBJ2-5; D unclear. Germline V gives CDR1 SGHTA, CDR2 FQGNSA. The CDR3 covers 16 residues. Trimming pared 1 base from V and 2 bases from J, leaving 14 bases between. In nucleotides, the CDR3 is TGTGCCAGCAGCTTAGATCTCGCGGCGGATCAAGAGACCCAGTACTTC. Protein: CASSLDLAADQETQYF.

The chain carries TRBV2 and TRBJ2-1; D is ambiguous. The CDR3 runs 9 residues. With 6 bases removed from V and 15 bases from J, the gap between germline ends came to 9 bases. Germline CDR1 and CDR2: SNHLY and FYNNEI. In nucleotides, the CDR3 is TGTGCCAGCAGACCAACAACGTTCTTC. This sequence encodes CASRPTTFF.

The chain has TRBV7-9 and TRBJ1-2, with 7 bases that match TRBD1. The CDR3 totals 14 residues. V lost 3 bases to trimming and J lost 4 bases; unmatched junction nucleotides: 5. CDR1 is SEHNR, CDR2 FQNEAQ, per germline (reference sequence). CDR3 DNA: TGTGCCAGCAGCTTGGACAGGTCCCTCTATGGCTACACCTTC. It translates to CASSLDRSLYGYTF.

This clonotype was seen a few times. The V and J genes are TRBV20-1 and TRBJ2-2; 7 bases match TRBD1. V gave up 6 bases and J gave up 5 bases; unmatched junction bases: 15. The CDR3 runs to 16 residues. Germline CDR1 is DFQATT and CDR2 is SNEGSKA (reference sequence). DNA of the CDR3: TGCAGTGCCATTGGCCTGCACAGGGGAGTTACCGGGGAGCTGTTTTTT. Translated: CSAIGLHRGVTGELFF.

The chain couples TRBV2 to TRBJ2-7, with TRBD1 matching over 8 bases. Germline V CDR1 and CDR2: SNHLY, FYNNEI. Trimming removed 3 bases from V and 0 bases from J; junction bases left unmatched: 7. CDR3 length: 16 amino acids. CDR3 nucleotide sequence: TGTGCCAGCAGTGACACAAGGACAGGGAGCTCCTACGAGCAGTACTTC. This encodes CASSDTRTGSSYEQYF.

In the case of this clonotype: This may arise from a read error, as a much more abundant clone is one base away. The rearrangement links TRBV10-3 to TRBJ2-5; D gene unclear. The CDR3 sequence is 14 residues long. CDR1 and CDR2 from the germline V gene are ENHRY and SYGVKD. V dropped 4 bases and J dropped 6 bases, with 15 bases sitting between them. The CDR3 loop is CAISGSASDKTQYF. For the CDR3, the DNA is TGTGCCATCAGTGGGTCGGCGAGTGACAAGACCCAGTACTTC.

Only a few counts were recorded for this clonotype. The chain joins TRBV9 to TRBJ1-1, with D possibly matching TRBD1 (5 bases). With 0 bases removed from V and 0 bases from J, the gap between germline ends came to 9 bases. The CDR3 has 15 residues. CDR1 SGDLS and CDR2 YYNGEE come from the germline V gene. CDR3 amino acids: CASSVEGHLNTEAFF. DNA of the CDR3: TGTGCCAGCAGCGTAGAAGGACACTTGAACACTGAAGCTTTCTTT. The complete variable domain, with remaining parts taken from reference TRBV9 and TRBJ1-1, reads DSGVTQTPKHLITATGQRVTLRCSPRSGDLSVYWYQQSLDQGLQFLIQYYNGEERAKGNILERFSAQQFPDLHSELNLSSLELGDSALYFCASSVEGHLNTEAFFGQGTRLTVV.

The rearrangement joins TRBV6-5 to TRBJ2-7, with 9 bases aligning to TRBD1. The CDR3 runs 17 residues. CDR1 and CDR2 (germline): MNHEY, SVGAGI. Trimming at V came to 0 bases and at J to 5 bases, leaving 11 bases not matched to a gene. The CDR3 loop is CASSYSGRGQGFDEQYF. In DNA, the CDR3 is TGTGCCAGCAGTTACTCGGGCCGGGGACAGGGATTCGACGAGCAGTACTTC.

Remarks on this clonotype: A much larger clone lies one base from this, so it may be a read error. This likely comes from a read error, as the CDR3 has no conserved phenylalanine or tryptophan at its end. The gene calls are TRBV6-1 and TRBJ1-1; D is ambiguous. Germline V gene lookup returns CDR1 MNHNS and CDR2 SASEGT. The CDR3 loop spans 14 amino acids. Trimming left V 4 bases short and J 4 bases short, with 13 bases between. The CDR3 here is CASSVQAIGTEAFL. The CDR3 nucleotides read TGTGCCAGCAGTGTCCAGGCAATAGGCACTGAAGCTTTCCTT.

The chain recombines TRBV29-1 with TRBJ2-2; 10 nucleotides match TRBD2. This CDR3 contains 13 residues. Trimming removed 7 bases from V and 11 bases from J; junction bases left unmatched: 10. CDR1 and CDR2 (germline): SQVTM, ANQGSEA. The DNA for the CDR3 is TGCAGCGCAGCGGGAGGGGCTACGGGCGAGCTGTTTTTT. This sequence encodes CSAAGGATGELFF.

The J gene is TRBJ2-5, the V gene TRBV10-2, with D hard to call. Looked up from germline, CDR1 is WSHSY and CDR2 is SAAADI. The CDR3 has 13 amino acids. V lost 3 bases and J 5 bases, leaving 10 bases between the germline ends. CDR3 residues: CASSDPVEETQYF. The CDR3 DNA sequence: TGCGCCAGCAGTGACCCTGTTGAGGAGACCCAGTACTTC.

The CDR3 DNA is TGTGCCAGCAGTTGGGGGCCGACGGATTATGGCTACACCTTC. Protein sequence: CASSWGPTDYGYTF. This chain uses TRBV2 with TRBJ1-2; the D gene is possibly TRBD1 (6 bases). CDR3 length: 14 residues. CDR1 SNHLY and CDR2 FYNNEI come from the germline V gene. V lost 5 bases and J 5 bases, leaving 15 bases between the germline ends.

V gene TRBV9 combines with J gene TRBJ2-2; 11 bases map to TRBD2. CDR1 SGDLS and CDR2 YYNGEE come from the germline V gene. This CDR3 contains 16 residues. The V and J ends lost 4 bases and 3 bases, in that order; junction bases with no gene match: 5. CDR3 sequence reads: CASSLSSGRDTGELFF. The CDR3 DNA sequence: TGTGCCAGCAGCCTAAGTAGCGGGAGGGACACCGGGGAGCTGTTTTTT.

The V call is TRBV19, the J call TRBJ1-5; D unclear. Germline V gene data show CDR1 as LNHDA and CDR2 as SQIVND (reference sequence). The ends were cut back, 3 bases at V and 0 bases at J, with 9 bases in the middle. The CDR3 has 15 amino acids. The CDR3 loop reads CASSIGRSSNQPQHF. In nucleotides, the CDR3 is TGTGCCAGTAGTATCGGGCGGAGTAGCAATCAGCCCCAGCATTTT. The full variable domain, rest sourced from reference TRBV19 and TRBJ1-5, is DGGITQSPKYLFRKEGQNVTLSCEQNLNHDAMYWYRQDPGQGLRLIYYSQIVNDFQKGDIAEGYSVSREKKESFPLTVTSAQKNPTAFYLCASSIGRSSNQPQHFGDGTRLSIL.

The CDR3 reads CASSYDRGATGELFF. Written as DNA, the CDR3 is TGTGCCAGCAGCTACGACAGGGGGGCCACCGGGGAGCTGTTTTTT. The chain joins TRBV7-3 to TRBJ2-2; 9 positions agree with TRBD1. The CDR3 is made up of 15 amino acids. Germline CDR1 SGHTA, CDR2 FQGTGA. The ends lost 4 bases at V and 4 bases at J; junction bases unmatched: 4.

This clonotype was seen more than once but under ten times. The chain employs TRBV7-3 and TRBJ2-7; TRBD1 matches at 7 bases. The CDR3 sequence is 13 residues long. Trimming cost V 4 bases and J 6 bases; bases outside gene matches: 6. Germline V gene sequence: CDR1 SGHTA, CDR2 FQGTGA. The CDR3 DNA is TGTGCCAGCAGCTACACAGGGGACAGCGAGCAGTACTTC. Translation: CASSYTGDSEQYF.

This clonotype occurred a few times. This sequence joins TRBV6-2 or TRBV6-3 and TRBJ2-5, with 7 bases that match TRBD1. The V and J ends lost 6 bases and 0 bases, in that order; junction bases with no gene match: 13. The CDR3 runs to 17 residues. Germline CDR1 is MNHEY and CDR2 is SVGEGT. CDR3 in DNA: TGTGCCAGCAGCCACTCCCGGAGGACAGGAGACCAAGAGACCCAGTACTTC. It encodes CASSHSRRTGDQETQYF.

This clonotype was seen only a few times. The chain carries TRBV19 and TRBJ1-5; 10 bases fit TRBD1. CDR3 length equals 17 residues. CDR1 is LNHDA, CDR2 SQIVND, per germline (reference sequence). V gave up 3 bases and J gave up 0 bases; unmatched junction bases: 5. CDR3 sequence: CASSIPGTGDSNQPQHF. DNA for the CDR3: TGTGCCAGTAGTATTCCAGGGACAGGGGATAGCAATCAGCCCCAGCATTTT.

The V gene is TRBV6-1, the J gene TRBJ2-5, with D possibly TRBD1 on 6 matching bases. V shed 5 bases and J shed 2 bases, with 12 bases lying between them. CDR1 is MNHNS and CDR2 is SASEGT in the germline V gene. CDR3 size: 14 residues. CDR3 sequence (DNA): TGTGCCAGCAGTAATCTCAGGGGACAAGAGACCCAGTACTTC. This gives the protein CASSNLRGQETQYF.

The chain couples TRBV7-2 to TRBJ1-1; D is undetermined. From germline, CDR1 is SGHTA and CDR2 FQGNSA. V lost 5 bases and J 1 base, leaving 17 bases between the germline ends. The CDR3 extends over 16 amino acids. The CDR3 DNA reads TGTGCCAGCAGCCGCTATGTAGGGTGGGCGAACACTGAAGCTTTCTTT. Residues: CASSRYVGWANTEAFF.

Only a few counts were recorded for this clonotype. The chain employs TRBV20-1 and TRBJ1-5, with D unresolved. The CDR3 is made up of 14 amino acids. Germline V gives CDR1 DFQATT, CDR2 SNEGSKA (reference sequence). Trimming left V 3 bases short and J 2 bases short, with 11 bases between. CDR3 amino acids: CSASYGVGNQPQHF. The CDR3 DNA follows: TGCAGTGCTAGTTACGGGGTCGGCAATCAGCCCCAGCATTTT.

The table lists this clonotype with many counts. The chain combines TRBV25-1 with TRBJ1-1; D unresolved. The CDR3 is 15 amino acids. V was cut by 1 base and J by 0 bases, with 9 bases left in between. Germline lookup yields CDR1 MGHDK and CDR2 SYGVNS. CDR3 bases: TGTGCCAGCAGTGAATCCCCGTCCGTGAACACTGAAGCTTTCTTT. The encoded protein is CASSESPSVNTEAFF.

Remarks on this clonotype: This may be a read error, as it is one base from a much larger clone. No conserved phenylalanine or tryptophan ends this CDR3, so it is likely a read error. The rearrangement joins TRBV7-9 to TRBJ2-5; 9 bases are a match to TRBD1. The CDR3 length is 13 residues. V lost 8 bases and J lost 5; bases outside the gene matches: 6. Looked up from germline, CDR1 is SEHNR and CDR2 is FQNEAQ (reference sequence). CDR3 in DNA: TGTGCCAGCGCGGGGACAGGGAGGGAGACCCAGTACCTC. Translating gives CASAGTGRETQYL.

This clonotype has only a few counts. The V call is TRBV7-2, the J call TRBJ2-5; no definite D call. The CDR3 has 13 amino acids. Germline V gene data show CDR1 as SGHTA and CDR2 as FQGNSA. V was cut by 7 bases and J by 4 bases, with 13 bases left in between. CDR3 in DNA: TGTGCCAGCAAGAATCTGGGGTTAGAGACCCAGTACTTC. It specifies CASKNLGLETQYF.

CDR3 residues: CASSPDRVWGYTEAFF. CDR3 in DNA: TGTGCCAGCAGCCCGGACAGGGTGTGGGGTTATACTGAAGCTTTCTTT. This rearrangement joins TRBV5-5 to TRBJ1-1; 8 positions agree with TRBD1. Germline values: CDR1 SGHKS, CDR2 YYEKEE (reference sequence). The CDR3 consists of 16 residues. The V gene end was trimmed by 4 bases and the J gene end by 5 bases; junction bases not matched to a gene: 13.

Ten or more counts support this clonotype. V gene TRBV7-7 combines with J gene TRBJ2-5; D remains unclear. The CDR3 is made up of 13 amino acids. V gave up 1 base and J gave up 4 bases, with 7 bases separating them. Germline V gives CDR1 SSHAT, CDR2 FNYEAQ (reference sequence). The CDR3 nucleotides read TGTGCCAGCAGCTTAGACGGGCGAGAGACCCAGTACTTC. This encodes CASSLDGRETQYF.

This clonotype has only a few counts. This sequence joins TRBV19 and TRBJ2-5; possible D gene TRBD1, 6 bases. Trimming shortened V by 4 bases and J by 5 bases, and 14 bases separated the two germline ends. The germline V gene has CDR1 LNHDA and CDR2 SQIVND (reference sequence). This CDR3 has 14 residues. The CDR3 DNA reads as TGTGCCAGTAGTACCCGGGACATTAGGGAGACCCAGTACTTC. Its translation is CASSTRDIRETQYF.

The V gene is TRBV29-1, the J gene TRBJ2-5; TRBD1 matches at 10 bases. Germline CDR1 SQVTM, CDR2 ANQGSEA. The junction had 3 bases not matched to a gene; V was cut back by 3 bases and J by 5 bases. The CDR3 is 13 amino acids. The CDR3 DNA reads as TGCAGCGTTGAGGGGACAGGGGTCGAGACCCAGTACTTC. Residues: CSVEGTGVETQYF. Together with reference TRBV29-1 and TRBJ2-5, the CDR3 gives the full variable domain: SAVISQKPSRDICQRGTSLTIQCQVDSQVTMMFWYRQQPGQSLTLIATANQGSEATYESGFVIDKFPISRPNLTFSTLTVSNMSPEDSSIYLCSVEGTGVETQYFGPGTRLLVL.

J is TRBJ1-2 and V is TRBV19, with TRBD1 as a possible D gene (5 bases). The length of the CDR3 is 16 residues. Trimming took off 6 bases at V and 7 bases at J, with 24 bases between the two ends. Germline CDR1 LNHDA, CDR2 SQIVND (reference sequence). This CDR3 reads CASRFPGQGLSAGYTF. The CDR3 DNA is TGTGCCAGTAGATTCCCTGGCCAGGGACTCTCTGCTGGCTACACCTTC. The full variable domain, its missing parts supplied by reference TRBV19 and TRBJ1-2, is DGGITQSPKYLFRKEGQNVTLSCEQNLNHDAMYWYRQDPGQGLRLIYYSQIVNDFQKGDIAEGYSVSREKKESFPLTVTSAQKNPTAFYLCASRFPGQGLSAGYTFGSGTRLTVV.